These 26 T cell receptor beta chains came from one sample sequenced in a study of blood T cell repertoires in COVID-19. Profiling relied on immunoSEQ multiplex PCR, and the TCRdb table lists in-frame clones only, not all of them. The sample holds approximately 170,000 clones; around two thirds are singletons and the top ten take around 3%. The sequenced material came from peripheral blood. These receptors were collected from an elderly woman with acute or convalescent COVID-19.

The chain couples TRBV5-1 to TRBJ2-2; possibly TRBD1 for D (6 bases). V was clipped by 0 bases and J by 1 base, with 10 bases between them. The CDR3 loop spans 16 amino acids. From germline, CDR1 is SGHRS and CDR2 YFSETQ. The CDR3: CASSLVPGENTGELFF. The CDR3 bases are TGCGCCAGCAGCTTGGTACCAGGGGAGAACACCGGGGAGCTGTTTTTT.

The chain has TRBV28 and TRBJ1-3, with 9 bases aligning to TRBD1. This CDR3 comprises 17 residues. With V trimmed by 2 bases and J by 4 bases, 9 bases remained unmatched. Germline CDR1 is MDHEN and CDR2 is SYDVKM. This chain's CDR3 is CASSLPPGQGRGNTIYF. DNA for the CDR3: TGTGCCAGCAGTTTACCCCCGGGACAGGGTAGAGGAAACACCATATATTTT.

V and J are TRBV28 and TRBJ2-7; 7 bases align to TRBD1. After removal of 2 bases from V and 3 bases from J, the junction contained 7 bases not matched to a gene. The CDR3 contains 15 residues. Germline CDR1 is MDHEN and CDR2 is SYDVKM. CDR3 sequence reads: CASSLEGANGYEQYF. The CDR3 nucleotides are TGTGCCAGCAGTTTAGAGGGGGCGAATGGCTACGAGCAGTACTTC.

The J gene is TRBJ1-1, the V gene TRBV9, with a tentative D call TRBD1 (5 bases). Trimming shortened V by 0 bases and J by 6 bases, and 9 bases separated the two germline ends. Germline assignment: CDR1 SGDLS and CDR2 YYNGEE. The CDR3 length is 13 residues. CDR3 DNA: TGTGCCAGCAGCGTAGGACTAGGGGCTGAAGCTTTCTTT. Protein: CASSVGLGAEAFF.

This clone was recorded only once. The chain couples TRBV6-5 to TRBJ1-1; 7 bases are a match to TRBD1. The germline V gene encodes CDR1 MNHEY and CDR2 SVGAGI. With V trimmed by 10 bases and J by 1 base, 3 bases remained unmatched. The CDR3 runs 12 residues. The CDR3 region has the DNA TGTGCCACCGACAGGGCGAACACTGAAGCTTTCTTT. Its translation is CATDRANTEAFF.

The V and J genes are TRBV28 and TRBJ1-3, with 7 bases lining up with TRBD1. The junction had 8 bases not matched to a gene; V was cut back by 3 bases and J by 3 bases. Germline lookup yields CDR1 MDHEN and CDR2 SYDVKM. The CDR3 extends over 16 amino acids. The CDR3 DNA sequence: TGTGCCAGCAGTTTGGACCCTTGGGACAGTGGAAACACCATATATTTT. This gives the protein CASSLDPWDSGNTIYF.

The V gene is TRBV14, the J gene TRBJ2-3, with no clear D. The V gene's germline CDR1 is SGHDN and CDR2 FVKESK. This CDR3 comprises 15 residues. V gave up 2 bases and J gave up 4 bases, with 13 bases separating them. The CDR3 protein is CASSQKEWYADTQYF. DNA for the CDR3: TGTGCCAGCAGCCAAAAGGAGTGGTACGCAGATACGCAGTATTTT.

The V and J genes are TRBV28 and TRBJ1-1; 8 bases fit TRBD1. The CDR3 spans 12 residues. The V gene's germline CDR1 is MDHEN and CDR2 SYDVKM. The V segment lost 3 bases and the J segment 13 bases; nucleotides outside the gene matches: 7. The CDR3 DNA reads TGTGCCAGCAGTTTGATGACAGGGGATAATTTCTTT. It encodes CASSLMTGDNFF.

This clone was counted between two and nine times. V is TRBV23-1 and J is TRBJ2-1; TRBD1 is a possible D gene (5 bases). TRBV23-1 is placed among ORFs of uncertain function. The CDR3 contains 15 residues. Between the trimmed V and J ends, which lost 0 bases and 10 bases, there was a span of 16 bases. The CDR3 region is CASSQSSRAPNEQFF. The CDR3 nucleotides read TGCGCCAGCAGTCAATCCTCCAGGGCCCCCAACGAGCAGTTCTTC.

The CDR3 loop is CASSGHSLPNNEQFF. The CDR3 DNA reads TGTGCCAGCAGTGGGCACAGCCTTCCCAACAATGAGCAGTTCTTC. The chain has TRBV6-2 or TRBV6-3 and TRBJ2-1; D gene uncertain. The CDR3 is 15 residues long. The germline gives CDR1 MNHEY, CDR2 SVGEGT. Trimming removed 5 bases from V and 5 bases from J, with 16 bases in between.

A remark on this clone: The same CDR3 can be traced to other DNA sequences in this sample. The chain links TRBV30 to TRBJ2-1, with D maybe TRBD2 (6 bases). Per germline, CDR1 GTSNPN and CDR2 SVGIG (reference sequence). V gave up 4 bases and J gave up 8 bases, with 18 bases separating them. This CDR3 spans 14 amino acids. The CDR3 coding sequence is TGTGCCTGGAATCTCCGGGGCCGGGGGTATGAGCAGTTCTTC. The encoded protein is CAWNLRGRGYEQFF.

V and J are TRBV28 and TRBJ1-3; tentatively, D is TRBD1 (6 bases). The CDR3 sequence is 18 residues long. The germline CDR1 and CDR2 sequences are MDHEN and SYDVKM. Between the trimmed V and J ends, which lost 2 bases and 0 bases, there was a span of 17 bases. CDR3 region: CASSLGRLGADSGNTIYF. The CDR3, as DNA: TGTGCCAGCAGTTTAGGGCGGTTGGGGGCGGACTCTGGAAACACCATATATTTT.

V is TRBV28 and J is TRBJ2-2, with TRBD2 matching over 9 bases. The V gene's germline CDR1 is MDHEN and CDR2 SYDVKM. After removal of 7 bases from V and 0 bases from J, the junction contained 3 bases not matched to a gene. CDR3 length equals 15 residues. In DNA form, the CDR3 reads TGTGCCAGCAATAGCGGGAGCGCGAACACCGGGGAGCTGTTTTTT. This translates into CASNSGSANTGELFF.

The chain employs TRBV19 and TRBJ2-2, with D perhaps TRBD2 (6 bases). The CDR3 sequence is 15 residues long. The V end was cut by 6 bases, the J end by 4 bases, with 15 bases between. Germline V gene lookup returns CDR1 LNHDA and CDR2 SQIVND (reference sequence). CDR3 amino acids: CASRGGRTITGELFF. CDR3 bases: TGTGCCAGTAGGGGTGGCCGGACTATCACCGGGGAGCTGTTTTTT.

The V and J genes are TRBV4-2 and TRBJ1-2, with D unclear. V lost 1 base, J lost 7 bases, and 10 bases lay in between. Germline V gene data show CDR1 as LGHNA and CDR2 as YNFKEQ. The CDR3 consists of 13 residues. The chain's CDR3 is CASSQAGRVGYTF. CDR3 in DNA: TGTGCCAGCAGCCAAGCCGGGCGGGTTGGCTACACCTTC.

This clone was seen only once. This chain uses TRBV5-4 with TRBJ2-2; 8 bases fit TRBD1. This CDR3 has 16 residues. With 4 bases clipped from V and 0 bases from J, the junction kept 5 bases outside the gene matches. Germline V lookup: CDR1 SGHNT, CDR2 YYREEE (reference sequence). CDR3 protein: CASSPTQGANTGELFF. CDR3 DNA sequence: TGTGCCAGCAGCCCAACACAGGGGGCGAACACCGGGGAGCTGTTTTTT.

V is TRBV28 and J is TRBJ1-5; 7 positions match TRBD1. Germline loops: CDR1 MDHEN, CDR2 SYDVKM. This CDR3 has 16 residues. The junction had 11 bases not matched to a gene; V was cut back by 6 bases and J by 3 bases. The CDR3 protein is CASRRQGERNNQPQHF. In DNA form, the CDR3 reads TGTGCCAGCAGACGACAGGGTGAAAGGAACAATCAGCCCCAGCATTTT.

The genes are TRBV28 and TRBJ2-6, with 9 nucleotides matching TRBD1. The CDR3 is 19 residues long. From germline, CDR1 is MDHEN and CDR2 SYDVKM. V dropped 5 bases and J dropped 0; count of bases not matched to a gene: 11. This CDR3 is CASSTPGQGFYSGANVLTF. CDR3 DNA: TGTGCCAGCAGTACCCCGGGACAGGGATTTTACTCTGGGGCCAACGTCCTGACTTTC.

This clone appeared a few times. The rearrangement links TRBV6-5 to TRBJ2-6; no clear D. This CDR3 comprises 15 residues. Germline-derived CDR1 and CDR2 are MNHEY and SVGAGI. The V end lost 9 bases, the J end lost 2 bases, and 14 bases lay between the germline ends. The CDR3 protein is CASRPEAPGANVLTF. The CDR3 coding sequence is TGTGCCAGTCGCCCTGAGGCTCCTGGGGCCAACGTCCTGACTTTC.

The CDR3 protein is CASSALSGSVNTEAFF. The DNA of the CDR3 is TGTGCCAGCAGCGCCCTCTCGGGGTCCGTGAACACTGAAGCTTTCTTT. The chain joins TRBV9 to TRBJ1-1; unclear D gene. This CDR3 has 16 amino acids. V lost 3 bases and J 0 bases, leaving 15 bases between the germline ends. Germline CDR1 SGDLS, CDR2 YYNGEE.

The CDR3 DNA follows: TGTGCCAGCAGCCTGCAGCTAGCGGAGAACACAGATACGCAGTATTTT. This gives the protein CASSLQLAENTDTQYF. The chain links TRBV9 to TRBJ2-3, with 7 bases identical to TRBD2. The CDR3 runs 16 residues. From germline, CDR1 is SGDLS and CDR2 YYNGEE. V lost 4 bases, J lost 2 bases, and 10 bases stayed unmatched.

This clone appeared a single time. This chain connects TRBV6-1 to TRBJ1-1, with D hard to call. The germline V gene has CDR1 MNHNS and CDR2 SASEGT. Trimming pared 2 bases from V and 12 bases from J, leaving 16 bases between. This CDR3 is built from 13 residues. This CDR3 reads CASSETPRYLTFF. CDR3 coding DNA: TGTGCCAGCAGTGAAACTCCCCGATACCTGACTTTCTTT.

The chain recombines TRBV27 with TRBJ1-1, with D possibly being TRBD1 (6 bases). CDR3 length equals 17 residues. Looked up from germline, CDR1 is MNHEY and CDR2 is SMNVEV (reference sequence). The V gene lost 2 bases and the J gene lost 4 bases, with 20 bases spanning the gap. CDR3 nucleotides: TGTGCCAGCAGTTTACTGGGGGCAGGGCTTCTTGGCACTGAAGCTTTCTTT. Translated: CASSLLGAGLLGTEAFF.

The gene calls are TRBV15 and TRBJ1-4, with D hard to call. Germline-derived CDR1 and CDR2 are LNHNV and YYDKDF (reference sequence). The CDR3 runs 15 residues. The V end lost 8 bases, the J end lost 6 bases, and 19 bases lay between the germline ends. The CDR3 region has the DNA TGTGCCACCGCTAACTACGGGGTCGGGGATGAAAAACTGTTTTTT. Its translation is CATANYGVGDEKLFF.

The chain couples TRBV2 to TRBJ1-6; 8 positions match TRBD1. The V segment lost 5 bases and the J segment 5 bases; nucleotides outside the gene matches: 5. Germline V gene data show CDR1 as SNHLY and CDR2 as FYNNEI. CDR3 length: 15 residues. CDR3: CASSPQGANNSPLHF. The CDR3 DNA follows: TGTGCCAGCAGTCCTCAGGGGGCCAATAATTCACCCCTCCACTTT.

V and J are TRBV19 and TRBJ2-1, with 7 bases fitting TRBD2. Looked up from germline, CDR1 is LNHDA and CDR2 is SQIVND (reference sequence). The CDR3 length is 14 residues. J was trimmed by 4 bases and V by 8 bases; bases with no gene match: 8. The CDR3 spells CASGAGEGYNEQFF. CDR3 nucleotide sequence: TGTGCCAGTGGGGCGGGAGAGGGGTACAATGAGCAGTTCTTC. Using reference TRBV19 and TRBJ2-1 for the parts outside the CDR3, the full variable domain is DGGITQSPKYLFRKEGQNVTLSCEQNLNHDAMYWYRQDPGQGLRLIYYSQIVNDFQKGDIAEGYSVSREKKESFPLTVTSAQKNPTAFYLCASGAGEGYNEQFFGPGTRLTVL.